This passage covers 4 T cell receptor beta chains from one sample sequenced in a study of ipilimumab plus nivolumab after autologous stem cell transplantation. Some clones are missing from TCRdb's copy, which holds only in-frame ones; the method was immunoSEQ multiplex PCR. The sample yields approximately 40,000 clones, 92% seen once. This material consisted of PBMCs, taken in a trial of ipilimumab plus nivolumab as post-transplant consolidation. These receptors were collected from a male donor with multiple myeloma.

The rearrangement uses TRBV9 and TRBJ2-6; TRBD2 aligns across 10 bases. CDR1 SGDLS and CDR2 YYNGEE come from the germline V gene. The junction had 9 bases not matched to a gene; V was cut back by 4 bases and J by 2 bases. This CDR3 has 18 residues. The CDR3 is CASSPSGRNPPGANVLTF. The CDR3 DNA is TGTGCCAGCAGCCCTAGCGGGAGAAACCCTCCTGGGGCCAACGTCCTGACTTTC.

This rearrangement joins TRBV6-5 to TRBJ2-3; D is perhaps TRBD1 or TRBD2 (6 bases each). From germline, CDR1 is MNHEY and CDR2 SVGAGI. There are 13 residues in the CDR3. V lost 6 bases and J 2 bases, leaving 9 bases between the germline ends. Here the CDR3 DNA reads TGTGCCAGCAGGCGGGACATCACAGATACGCAGTATTTT. Translated: CASRRDITDTQYF.

The chain joins TRBV7-2 to TRBJ1-2; D gene ambiguous. The length of the CDR3 is 14 residues. Trimming removed 4 bases at V and 6 bases at J, with 15 bases between. Germline V gene lookup returns CDR1 SGHTA and CDR2 FQGNSA. The chain's CDR3 is CASSSGARVHGYTF. The CDR3 DNA sequence: TGTGCCAGCAGCTCCGGAGCTAGAGTTCATGGCTACACCTTC.

The chain employs TRBV6-5 and TRBJ2-7; maybe TRBD1 (7 bases). Germline V gene data show CDR1 as MNHEY and CDR2 as SVGAGI. Between the trimmed V and J ends, which lost 6 bases and 4 bases, there was a span of 19 bases. This CDR3 spans 15 amino acids. The CDR3 DNA sequence: TGTGCCAGCAGCGGCAGGAGGGGGCTATTTTACGAGCAGTACTTC. Translation gives CASSGRRGLFYEQYF.